This T cell receptor beta chain was retrieved from a study of T cell responses to AZD1222 COVID-19 vaccine. Turning to the study itself: Timing groups of about 4 and about 12 weeks for second doses were pooled. Study observations and caveats: A reported finding is that nearly half of spike-specific TCRs target unmutated variant regions. Repertoires were obtained solely post-peak T cell response. Clonal diversity was possibly underestimated; the donors were predominantly white British and more often female.

This clone was detected once. Its antigen is unidentified. The same CDR3 arises from other DNA sequences in this sample as well. TCRdb's table, derived via immunoSEQ multiplex PCR, lists solely in-frame clones and lacks some. The sample contains some 110,000 clones, around 81% of which appear only once. From germline, CDR1 is SGHDT and CDR2 YYEEEE. Deletions cut 1 base from V and 2 bases from J, with 0 bases between. This CDR3 contains 11 residues. This TCR came from an adult in good health. This specimen was peripheral blood, taken on day 0 of AZD1222 vaccination. The J gene is TRBJ1-1, the V gene TRBV5-6; unclear D gene. The CDR3 DNA reads as TGTGCCAGCAGCTTGAACACTGAAGCTTTCTTT. This sequence encodes CASSLNTEAFF.